These 29 T cell receptor beta chains originate from one sample sequenced in a study of cytomegalovirus exposure and HLA in healthy donors. Sequencing was performed with immunoSEQ multiplex PCR; in TCRdb, only in-frame clones are kept and a portion is missing. This repertoire shows some 100,000 clones, roughly nine tenths found once; its top ten account for approximately 4.5%. The sample was PBMCs. The receptors originated from a man aged 18 to 30 in good health and CMV-seropositive.

J is TRBJ2-4 and V is TRBV9; TRBD1 is a possible D gene (6 bases). The CDR3 consists of 15 residues. Germline V CDR1 and CDR2: SGDLS, YYNGEE. V was clipped by 4 bases and J by 8 bases, with 19 bases between them. CDR3 sequence reads: CASSTTGLGADIQYF. The DNA of the CDR3 is TGTGCCAGCAGCACCACCGGGCTGGGGGCGGACATTCAGTACTTC. The full variable domain, with the rest looked up from reference TRBV9 and TRBJ2-4, is DSGVTQTPKHLITATGQRVTLRCSPRSGDLSVYWYQQSLDQGLQFLIQYYNGEERAKGNILERFSAQQFPDLHSELNLSSLELGDSALYFCASSTTGLGADIQYFGAGTRLSVL.

DNA of the CDR3: TGTGCCAGCAGTTTGCTTAGGACAGGGGGTACTGGCTACACCTTC. This codes for CASSLLRTGGTGYTF. The gene calls are TRBV28 and TRBJ1-2, with 10 bases aligning to TRBD1. The CDR3 length is 15 residues. J lost 7 bases, V lost 3 bases, and 8 bases had no gene match. The V gene's germline CDR1 is MDHEN and CDR2 SYDVKM.

The gene calls are TRBV5-5 and TRBJ1-5; 8 nucleotides align to TRBD1. Germline values: CDR1 SGHKS, CDR2 YYEKEE (reference sequence). The CDR3 totals 16 residues. V dropped 0 bases and J dropped 4; count of bases not matched to a gene: 6. The CDR3 loop reads CASSLAWQGANQPQHF. The CDR3 bases are TGTGCCAGCAGCTTGGCGTGGCAGGGGGCGAATCAGCCCCAGCATTTT. The whole variable domain, remainder taken from reference TRBV5-5 and TRBJ1-5, is DAGVTQSPTHLIKTRGQQVTLRCSPISGHKSVSWYQQVLGQGPQFIFQYYEKEERGRGNFPDRFSARQFPNYSSELNVNALLLGDSALYLCASSLAWQGANQPQHFGDGTRLSIL.

This chain joins TRBV9 and TRBJ2-5; TRBD2 aligns across 7 bases. The germline CDR1 and CDR2 sequences are SGDLS and YYNGEE. The CDR3 sequence is 16 residues long. J lost 5 bases, V lost 4 bases, and 14 bases had no gene match. The CDR3 DNA reads TGTGCCAGCAGCTCCCACCGGGGGGTTCTCGGGGAGACCCAGTACTTC. This codes for CASSSHRGVLGETQYF.

V and J are TRBV4-2 and TRBJ2-1; 8 bases map to TRBD2. Per germline, CDR1 LGHNA and CDR2 YNFKEQ. The CDR3 totals 17 residues. Trimming took 3 bases from V and 5 from J; bases not matched to a gene: 12. This CDR3 is CASSHYAGGPMDNEQFF. CDR3 DNA: TGTGCCAGCAGCCATTACGCGGGGGGACCCATGGACAATGAGCAGTTCTTC.

The chain recombines TRBV2 with TRBJ2-1; 8 bases are a match to TRBD1. There are 15 residues in the CDR3. After removal of 8 bases from V and 1 base from J, the junction contained 7 bases not matched to a gene. Germline CDR1 SNHLY, CDR2 FYNNEI. CDR3 in amino acids: CASGQGAGSYNEQFF. DNA of the CDR3: TGTGCCAGCGGTCAGGGGGCGGGTTCCTACAATGAGCAGTTCTTC. The whole variable domain, remainder taken from reference TRBV2 and TRBJ2-1, is EPEVTQTPSHQVTQMGQEVILRCVPISNHLYFYWYRQILGQKVEFLVSFYNNEISEKSEIFDDQFSVERPDGSNFTLKIRSTKLEDSAMYFCASGQGAGSYNEQFFGPGTRLTVL.

The rearrangement joins TRBV5-1 to TRBJ1-1; 7 bases are shared with TRBD1. The CDR3 extends over 15 amino acids. V shed 0 bases, J shed 0 bases, and the junction held 2 bases outside the gene matches. The germline CDR1 and CDR2 sequences are SGHRS and YFSETQ. Here the CDR3 DNA reads TGCGCCAGCAGCTTGGCGACAGGGTTGAACACTGAAGCTTTCTTT. Its protein product is CASSLATGLNTEAFF.

The rearrangement joins TRBV6-4 to TRBJ2-2, with D possibly matching TRBD1 (6 bases). The CDR3 is 13 residues long. In germline, CDR1 is MRHNA, CDR2 SNTAGT. V lost 5 bases and J lost 3, with 7 bases in between. The CDR3 DNA is TGTGCCAGCAGTAACAGGGACACCGGGGAGCTGTTTTTT. Protein: CASSNRDTGELFF.

The chain uses TRBV11-2 and TRBJ2-2; a possible D gene is TRBD1 (5 bases). The CDR3 length is 16 residues. V was clipped by 0 bases and J by 4 bases, with 12 bases between them. CDR1 and CDR2 from the germline V gene are SGHAT and FQNNGV. As DNA, the CDR3 is TGTGCCAGCAGCTTAGATACCCGACAGATCACCGGGGAGCTGTTTTTT. It yields the protein CASSLDTRQITGELFF.

V and J are TRBV5-4 and TRBJ2-1, with 13 bases identical to TRBD2. CDR1 is SGHNT, CDR2 YYREEE, per germline (reference sequence). V was clipped by 3 bases and J by 8 bases; unmatched bases: 8. There are 16 residues in the CDR3. The CDR3 region is CASSYRLAGGLDEQFF. CDR3 sequence (DNA): TGTGCCAGCAGCTACCGACTAGCGGGGGGCCTGGATGAGCAGTTCTTC. The full variable domain, in which reference TRBV5-4 and TRBJ2-1 provide the parts outside the CDR3, is ETGVTQSPTHLIKTRGQQVTLRCSSQSGHNTVSWYQQALGQGPQFIFQYYREEENGRGNFPPRFSGLQFPNYSSELNVNALELDDSALYLCASSYRLAGGLDEQFFGPGTRLTVL.

The sample holds a few counts of this clone. The chain links TRBV28 to TRBJ1-2, with D maybe TRBD1 (6 bases). V dropped 6 bases and J dropped 3 bases, with 14 bases sitting between them. From germline, CDR1 is MDHEN and CDR2 SYDVKM. The CDR3 is made up of 14 amino acids. The CDR3 is CASRRQELHYGYTF. CDR3 DNA: TGTGCCAGCAGGCGACAGGAGTTACACTATGGCTACACCTTC.

The chain has TRBV18 and TRBJ1-3; the D gene is possibly TRBD1 (6 bases). CDR3 length: 15 residues. The V and J ends lost 5 bases and 0 bases respectively, with 11 bases between them. The germline V gene encodes CDR1 KGHSH and CDR2 LQKENI. CDR3 in DNA: TGTGCCAGCTCAGCTGGGACAAGCTCTGGAAACACCATATATTTT. Translation: CASSAGTSSGNTIYF. The entire variable domain, with the rest obtained from reference TRBV18 and TRBJ1-3, is as follows: NAGVMQNPRHLVRRRGQEARLRCSPMKGHSHVYWYRQLPEEGLKFMVYLQKENIIDESGMPKERFSAEFPKEGPSILRIQQVVRGDSAAYFCASSAGTSSGNTIYFGEGSWLTVV.

The chain carries TRBV19 and TRBJ1-1; D is perhaps TRBD1 (6 bases). In germline, CDR1 is LNHDA, CDR2 SQIVND (reference sequence). The CDR3 extends over 13 amino acids. V shed 5 bases and J shed 1 base, with 8 bases lying between them. The CDR3 is CASSQTGNTEAFF. CDR3 sequence (DNA): TGTGCCAGTAGTCAGACAGGGAACACTGAAGCTTTCTTT.

The V and J genes are TRBV5-4 and TRBJ2-5, with D unresolved. The germline gives CDR1 SGHNT, CDR2 YYREEE (reference sequence). V shed 4 bases and J shed 3 bases, with 10 bases lying between them. The CDR3 has 13 amino acids. CDR3 sequence reads: CASSDTVEETQYF. The CDR3 coding sequence is TGTGCCAGCAGCGACACGGTAGAAGAGACCCAGTACTTC.

The chain's CDR3 is CASSVQGRYNEQFF. The CDR3 nucleotides read TGTGCCAGCAGCGTCCAGGGGAGATACAATGAGCAGTTCTTC. The V and J genes are TRBV9 and TRBJ2-1; the D gene is possibly TRBD1 (6 bases). The CDR3 is made up of 14 amino acids. Germline V gene lookup returns CDR1 SGDLS and CDR2 YYNGEE. Trimming took off 2 bases at V and 4 bases at J, with 10 bases between the two ends.

This clone has only one observation. This chain links TRBV29-1 with TRBJ2-7, with 8 bases aligning to TRBD1. The J segment lost 6 bases and the V segment lost 6 bases, leaving 4 bases of the junction unmatched. The CDR3 has 11 amino acids. From germline, CDR1 is SQVTM and CDR2 ANQGSEA. CDR3 sequence: CSVGQGGEQYF. CDR3 nucleotide sequence: TGCAGCGTCGGACAGGGTGGCGAGCAGTACTTC.

This sequence joins TRBV5-1 and TRBJ2-7; D remains unclear. The CDR3 extends over 14 amino acids. The germline gives CDR1 SGHRS, CDR2 YFSETQ. V dropped 1 base and J dropped 2 bases, with 10 bases sitting between them. The DNA for the CDR3 is TGCGCCAGCAGCTTGACAGAAAAGACCTACGAGCAGTACTTC. Protein product: CASSLTEKTYEQYF.

This chain uses TRBV5-6 with TRBJ1-2; TRBD1 matches 7 bases. CDR1 is SGHDT and CDR2 is YYEEEE in the germline V gene. Trimming took 4 bases from V and 6 from J; bases not matched to a gene: 6. The CDR3 length is 13 residues. The CDR3 here is CASSTTGEDGYTF. Written as DNA, the CDR3 is TGTGCCAGCAGCACAACAGGGGAGGATGGCTACACCTTC.

The rearrangement joins TRBV5-6 to TRBJ2-7; D possibly corresponds to TRBD1 (5 bases). The CDR3 loop spans 14 amino acids. Germline CDR1 and CDR2: SGHDT and YYEEEE. V lost 0 bases, J lost 6 bases, and 13 bases lay in between. CDR3 sequence: CASSLVGRVGEQYF. In DNA, the CDR3 is TGTGCCAGCAGCTTGGTAGGCAGGGTCGGCGAGCAGTACTTC.

The V call is TRBV27, the J call TRBJ1-4, with D perhaps TRBD1 (5 bases). The CDR3 covers 15 residues. Trimming left V 7 bases short and J 4 bases short, with 16 bases between. The V gene's germline CDR1 is MNHEY and CDR2 SMNVEV (reference sequence). The CDR3 loop reads CASIYLGGVNEKLFF. The CDR3 DNA follows: TGTGCCAGCATTTACCTAGGAGGGGTTAATGAAAAACTGTTTTTT. Filled out from reference TRBV27 and TRBJ1-4, the complete variable domain reads EAQVTQNPRYLITVTGKKLTVTCSQNMNHEYMSWYRQDPGLGLRQIYYSMNVEVTDKGDVPEGYKVSRKEKRNFPLILESPSPNQTSLYFCASIYLGGVNEKLFFGSGTQLSVL.

This rearrangement joins TRBV7-6 to TRBJ2-3, with D unresolved. This CDR3 has 16 residues. CDR1 and CDR2 (germline): SGHVS, FNYEAQ. V lost 2 bases to trimming and J lost 0 bases, with 12 bases between them. CDR3 in DNA: TGTGCCAGCAGCTTAACTTCGGGTATTAGCACAGATACGCAGTATTTT. Translated: CASSLTSGISTDTQYF.

The CDR3 sequence is CASSFLRAGEYGNTIYF. As DNA, the CDR3 is TGTGCCAGCAGCTTCCTAAGAGCAGGGGAGTATGGAAACACCATATATTTT. The V call is TRBV11-2, the J call TRBJ1-3; D is possibly TRBD1 (6 bases). Germline V gives CDR1 SGHAT, CDR2 FQNNGV. This CDR3 is built from 17 residues. Trimming stripped 3 bases from V and 3 bases from J, with 18 bases between. The whole variable domain, remainder taken from reference TRBV11-2 and TRBJ1-3, is EAGVAQSPRYKIIEKRQSVAFWCNPISGHATLYWYQQILGQGPKLLIQFQNNGVVDDSQLPKDRFSAERLKGVDSTLKIQPAKLEDSAVYLCASSFLRAGEYGNTIYFGEGSWLTVV.

The chain employs TRBV6-1 and TRBJ1-1; weak D call: TRBD1 (5 bases). CDR1 and CDR2 (germline): MNHNS, SASEGT. Trimming shortened V by 5 bases and J by 0 bases, and 13 bases separated the two germline ends. CDR3 length: 15 residues. The CDR3 DNA follows: TGTGCCAGCAGTACTTTTGGGGCCGTGAACACTGAAGCTTTCTTT. This gives the protein CASSTFGAVNTEAFF.

The CDR3 region is CASSLIAGNQPQHF. For the CDR3, the DNA is TGTGCCAGCAGCCTAATCGCTGGCAATCAGCCCCAGCATTTT. The chain recombines TRBV5-6 with TRBJ1-5; no reliable D call. CDR1 SGHDT and CDR2 YYEEEE come from the germline V gene. Trimming shortened V by 4 bases and J by 2 bases, and 10 bases separated the two germline ends. CDR3 size: 14 residues. The entire variable domain, with the rest obtained from reference TRBV5-6 and TRBJ1-5, is as follows: DAGVTQSPTHLIKTRGQQVTLRCSPKSGHDTVSWYQQALGQGPQFIFQYYEEEERQRGNFPDRFSGHQFPNYSSELNVNALLLGDSALYLCASSLIAGNQPQHFGDGTRLSIL.

The chain carries TRBV7-7 and TRBJ2-2, with D perhaps TRBD2 (5 bases). From germline, CDR1 is SSHAT and CDR2 FNYEAQ (reference sequence). The V and J ends lost 5 bases and 3 bases respectively, with 10 bases between them. The CDR3 runs to 14 residues. This CDR3 reads CASSPQEDTGELFF. The CDR3 bases are TGTGCCAGCAGCCCCCAGGAGGACACCGGGGAGCTGTTTTTT.

The chain is built from TRBV7-9 and TRBJ2-1, with a tentative D call TRBD2 (6 bases). The V gene lost 7 bases and the J gene lost 8 bases, with 15 bases spanning the gap. Germline-derived CDR1 and CDR2 are SEHNR and FQNEAQ (reference sequence). CDR3 size: 13 residues. The CDR3, as DNA: TGTGCCAGCAAACCGGGACTCTTAGATGAGCAGTTCTTC. Protein product: CASKPGLLDEQFF.

This rearrangement joins TRBV15 to TRBJ2-2; 7 nucleotides line up with TRBD1. This CDR3 comprises 16 residues. Germline values: CDR1 LNHNV, CDR2 YYDKDF (reference sequence). The ends lost 3 bases at V and 2 bases at J; junction bases unmatched: 6. CDR3 nucleotides: TGTGCCACCAGCAGGATCAGGACAGGAAACACCGGGGAGCTGTTTTTT. Protein sequence: CATSRIRTGNTGELFF.

V gene TRBV19 combines with J gene TRBJ1-1; D is undetermined. V was cut by 3 bases and J by 1 base, with 6 bases left in between. Germline V gene lookup returns CDR1 LNHDA and CDR2 SQIVND (reference sequence). This CDR3 is 13 amino acids long. CDR3 residues: CASSMARNTEAFF. In DNA, the CDR3 is TGTGCCAGTAGTATGGCCAGGAACACTGAAGCTTTCTTT.

In regard to this clone: This specimen includes other DNA sequences encoding the same CDR3. The chain recombines TRBV2 with TRBJ2-7; 7 bases are a match to TRBD1. This CDR3 is built from 14 residues. Germline trimming cut 9 bases from V and 6 bases from J; bases unmatched to any gene: 14. Per the germline V gene, CDR1 is SNHLY and CDR2 is FYNNEI. CDR3 nucleotides: TGTGCCAGTGGGTCCACAGGGGAAGTTGGCGAGCAGTACTTC. Translating it yields CASGSTGEVGEQYF.